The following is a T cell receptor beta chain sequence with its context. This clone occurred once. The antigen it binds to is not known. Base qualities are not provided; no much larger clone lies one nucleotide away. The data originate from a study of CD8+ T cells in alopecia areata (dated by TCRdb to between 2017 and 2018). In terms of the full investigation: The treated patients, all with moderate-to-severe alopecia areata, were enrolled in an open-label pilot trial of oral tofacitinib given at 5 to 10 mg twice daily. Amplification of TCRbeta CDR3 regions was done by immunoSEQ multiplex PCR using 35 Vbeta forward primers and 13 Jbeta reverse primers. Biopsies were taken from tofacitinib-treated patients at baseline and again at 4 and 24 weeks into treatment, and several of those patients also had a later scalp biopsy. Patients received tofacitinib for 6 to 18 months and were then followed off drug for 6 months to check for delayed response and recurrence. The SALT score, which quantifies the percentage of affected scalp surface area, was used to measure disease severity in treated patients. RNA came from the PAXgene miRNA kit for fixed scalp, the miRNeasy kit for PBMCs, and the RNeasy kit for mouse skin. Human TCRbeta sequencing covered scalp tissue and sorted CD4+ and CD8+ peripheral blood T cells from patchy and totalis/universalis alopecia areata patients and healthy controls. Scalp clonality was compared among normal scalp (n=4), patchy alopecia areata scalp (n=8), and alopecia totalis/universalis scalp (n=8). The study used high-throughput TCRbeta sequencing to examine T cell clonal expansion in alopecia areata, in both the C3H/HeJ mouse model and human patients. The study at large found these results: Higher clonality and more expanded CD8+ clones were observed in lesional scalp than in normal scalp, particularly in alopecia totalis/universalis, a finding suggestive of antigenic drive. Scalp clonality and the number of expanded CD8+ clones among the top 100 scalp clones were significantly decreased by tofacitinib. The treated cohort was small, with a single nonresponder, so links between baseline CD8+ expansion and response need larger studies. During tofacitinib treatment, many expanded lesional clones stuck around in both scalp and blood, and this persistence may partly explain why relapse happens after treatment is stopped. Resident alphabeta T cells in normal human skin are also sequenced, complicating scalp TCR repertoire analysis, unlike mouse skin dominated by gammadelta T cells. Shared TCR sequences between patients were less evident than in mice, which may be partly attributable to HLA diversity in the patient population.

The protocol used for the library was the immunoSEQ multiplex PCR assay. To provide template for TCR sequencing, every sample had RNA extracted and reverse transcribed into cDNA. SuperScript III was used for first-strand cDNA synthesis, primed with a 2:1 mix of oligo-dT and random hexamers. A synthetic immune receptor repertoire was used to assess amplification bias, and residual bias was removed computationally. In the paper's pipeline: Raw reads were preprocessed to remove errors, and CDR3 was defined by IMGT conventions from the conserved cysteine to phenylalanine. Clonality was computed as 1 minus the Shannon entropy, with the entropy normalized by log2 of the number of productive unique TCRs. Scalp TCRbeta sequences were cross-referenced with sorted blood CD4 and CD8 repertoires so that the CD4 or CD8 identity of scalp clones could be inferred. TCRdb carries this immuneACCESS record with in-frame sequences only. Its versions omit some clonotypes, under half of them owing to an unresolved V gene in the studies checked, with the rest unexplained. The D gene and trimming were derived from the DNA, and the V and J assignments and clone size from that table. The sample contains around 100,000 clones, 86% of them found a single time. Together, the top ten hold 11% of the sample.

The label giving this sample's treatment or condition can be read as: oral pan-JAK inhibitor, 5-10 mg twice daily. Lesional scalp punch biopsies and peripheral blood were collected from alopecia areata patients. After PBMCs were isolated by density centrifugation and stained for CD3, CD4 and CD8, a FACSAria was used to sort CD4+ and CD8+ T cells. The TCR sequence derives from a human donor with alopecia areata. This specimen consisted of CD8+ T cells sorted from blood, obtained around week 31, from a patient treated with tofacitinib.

The nucleotide sequence reads as follows: TGCGCCAGCAGATACCGGGACAGGCCAAAGGATACGCAGTATTTT. This sequence encodes CASRYRDRPKDTQYF. Recombination joined TRBV5-1 with TRBJ2-3, with 8 bases matching TRBD1. Its CDR3 holds 15 amino acids, cysteine through phenylalanine. The read is trimmed to its CDR3 DNA, 45 bases read in frame from base 1. The CDR1 and CDR2 encoded by the germline V gene are SGHRS and YFSETQ. V is trimmed back by 5 bases and J by 6 bases, and the junction contains 11 bases that no gene match accounts for.